These 32 T cell receptor beta chains were sequenced from one sample in a study of naive and memory T cell subsets. Overall study findings and caveats: Possibly reflecting memory cells re-expressing CD45RA, a few larger clonotypes occurred in naive repertoires, especially CD8.

Their antigen targets remain unknown. Both TRBC1 and TRBC2 were covered by a beta constant-region primer of two equimolar oligonucleotides. The ligated cDNA underwent four PCR rounds using SP2 and nested alpha and beta constant-region primers. One entry per CDR3 protein results from TCRdb running MiXCR on the UMI-ligation and nested PCR reads. The sample carries more than 120,000 distinct CDR3 sequences, more than 15% recorded once. The sequencing input was naive CD8+ T cells from blood. The receptors come from a human donor in good health.

The chain joins TRBV7-9 to TRBJ1-5, with unresolved D. The CDR3 totals 12 residues. Trimming removed 4 bases at V and 7 bases at J, with 8 bases between. Germline CDR1 reads SEHNR; CDR2 reads FQNEAQ (reference sequence). CDR3 nucleotide sequence: TGTGCCAGCAGCTCTATTGGGCAGCCCCAGCATTTT. Its protein is CASSSIGQPQHF.

The CDR3 DNA follows: TGTGCTAGTGGTTTGGTAGGGGACAACTATGGCTACACCTTC. Translating it yields CASGLVGDNYGYTF. The V gene is TRBV12-5, the J gene TRBJ1-2; weak D call: TRBD1 (5 bases). The V gene's germline CDR1 is LGHNT and CDR2 FRNRAP. The V end lost 0 bases, the J end lost 2 bases, and 7 bases lay between the germline ends. This CDR3 contains 14 residues.

The chain uses TRBV28 and TRBJ2-1; 7 bases map to TRBD1. Germline V gene data show CDR1 as MDHEN and CDR2 as SYDVKM. The CDR3 totals 14 residues. V dropped 3 bases and J dropped 7; count of bases not matched to a gene: 6. This CDR3 reads CASSLYRGDNEQFF. The DNA for the CDR3 is TGTGCCAGCAGTTTGTACAGGGGAGATAATGAGCAGTTCTTC.

The rearrangement joins TRBV11-1 to TRBJ2-1; TRBD2 is a possible D gene (6 bases). Looked up from germline, CDR1 is SGHAT and CDR2 is FQDESV (reference sequence). The CDR3 runs 16 residues. V lost 1 base and J 3 bases, leaving 13 bases between the germline ends. CDR3: CASSLGPAGDYNEQFF. CDR3 DNA: TGTGCCAGCAGCTTAGGGCCAGCGGGCGACTACAATGAGCAGTTCTTC.

In its sample, this clonotype was seen a few times. V gene TRBV9 combines with J gene TRBJ2-2, with D perhaps TRBD2 (7 bases). This CDR3 comprises 16 residues. With 6 bases removed from V and 0 bases from J, the gap between germline ends came to 15 bases. Germline CDR1 reads SGDLS; CDR2 reads YYNGEE. Written as DNA, the CDR3 is TGTGCCAGCACCTCGGGGGGCGGGACGAACACCGGGGAGCTGTTTTTT. Translating gives CASTSGGGTNTGELFF. Filled out from reference TRBV9 and TRBJ2-2, the complete variable domain reads DSGVTQTPKHLITATGQRVTLRCSPRSGDLSVYWYQQSLDQGLQFLIQYYNGEERAKGNILERFSAQQFPDLHSELNLSSLELGDSALYFCASTSGGGTNTGELFFGEGSRLTVL.

In its sample, this clonotype was seen once. The CDR3 region has the DNA TGTGCCAGCAGCTTAGACGGGACTGCCTTAAGGTACGAGCAGTACTTC. This encodes CASSLDGTALRYEQYF. This rearrangement joins TRBV7-2 to TRBJ2-7; D might be TRBD2 (6 bases). Trimming shortened V by 1 base and J by 4 bases, and 17 bases separated the two germline ends. The germline V gene encodes CDR1 SGHTA and CDR2 FQGNSA. The CDR3 contains 16 residues.

Only a few counts were recorded for this clonotype. This chain connects TRBV28 to TRBJ2-1; no clear D. This CDR3 contains 12 residues. Between the trimmed V and J ends, which lost 5 bases and 6 bases, there was a span of 8 bases. Germline V gene data show CDR1 as MDHEN and CDR2 as SYDVKM. The CDR3: CASSPTFNEQFF. The CDR3 region has the DNA TGTGCCAGCAGTCCGACGTTCAATGAGCAGTTCTTC.

The V and J genes are TRBV5-1 and TRBJ2-1, with D possibly TRBD1 on 5 matching bases. Germline CDR1 reads SGHRS; CDR2 reads YFSETQ. The V and J ends lost 0 bases and 14 bases respectively, with 24 bases between them. This CDR3 comprises 16 residues. The CDR3 loop is CASSLAPETREEGEFF. The CDR3 DNA is TGCGCCAGCAGCTTGGCCCCGGAAACTCGCGAAGAAGGGGAGTTCTTC.

The chain links TRBV29-1 to TRBJ1-1; D unclear. Trimming removed 4 bases at V and 4 bases at J, with 7 bases between. The CDR3 extends over 11 amino acids. CDR1 is SQVTM and CDR2 is ANQGSEA in the germline V gene. The CDR3 loop reads CSVGGGTEAFF. DNA of the CDR3: TGCAGCGTTGGTGGTGGCACTGAAGCTTTCTTT.

The chain combines TRBV4-1 with TRBJ2-2; D gene ambiguous. V lost 0 bases and J lost 6, with 5 bases in between. The germline gives CDR1 MGHRA, CDR2 YSYEKL. This CDR3 region has 13 residues. CDR3 nucleotide sequence: TGCGCCAGCAGCCAAGATGGGCCCGGGGAGCTGTTTTTT. This gives the protein CASSQDGPGELFF.

This clonotype occurred a few times. The chain uses TRBV28 and TRBJ2-7; the D gene could be TRBD1 or TRBD2 (6 bases each). V lost 5 bases to trimming and J lost 7 bases, with 21 bases between them. Looked up from germline, CDR1 is MDHEN and CDR2 is SYDVKM. The CDR3 has 15 amino acids. The CDR3 DNA is TGTGCCAGCAGTACCACAGGGACTCCTCTCGTTGAGCAGTACTTC. It codes for CASSTTGTPLVEQYF.

This chain links TRBV20-1 with TRBJ2-1; D is unclear. There are 15 residues in the CDR3. Trimming shortened V by 0 bases and J by 4 bases, and 13 bases separated the two germline ends. Germline assignment: CDR1 DFQATT and CDR2 SNEGSKA (reference sequence). The CDR3 protein is CSAREDANLYNEQFF. DNA for the CDR3: TGCAGTGCTAGAGAGGATGCGAACCTTTACAATGAGCAGTTCTTC.

The chain employs TRBV6-5 and TRBJ2-7; 7 nucleotides align to TRBD2. V dropped 0 bases and J dropped 7; count of bases not matched to a gene: 15. This CDR3 region has 17 residues. Germline values: CDR1 MNHEY, CDR2 SVGAGI. The CDR3, as DNA: TGTGCCAGCAGTTACTCTAGAGCTAGCGGCATTCTAGGAGAGCAGTACTTC. It specifies CASSYSRASGILGEQYF.

Ten or more counts support this clonotype. The chain employs TRBV28 and TRBJ1-2; D is uncertain. The CDR3 sequence is 13 residues long. V lost 4 bases and J 6 bases, leaving 12 bases between the germline ends. The germline V gene encodes CDR1 MDHEN and CDR2 SYDVKM. The CDR3 region has the DNA TGTGCCAGCAGTTCCGGGCCGAGGAATGGCTACACCTTC. Translating gives CASSSGPRNGYTF.

The gene calls are TRBV7-9 and TRBJ2-2; 7 bases fit TRBD1. CDR3 length equals 17 residues. V lost 5 bases and J lost 0; bases outside the gene matches: 9. Germline CDR1 reads SEHNR; CDR2 reads FQNEAQ (reference sequence). CDR3: CASSPSPGTANTGELFF. The CDR3 DNA follows: TGTGCCAGCAGCCCAAGTCCCGGGACAGCGAACACCGGGGAGCTGTTTTTT.

The chain carries TRBV4-1 and TRBJ2-5; 8 positions match TRBD1. The CDR3 is 15 residues long. Trimming cost V 2 bases and J 5 bases; bases outside gene matches: 7. CDR1 and CDR2 (germline): MGHRA, YSYEKL. CDR3 protein: CASSQMDRDGETQYF. DNA for the CDR3: TGCGCCAGCAGCCAAATGGACAGGGACGGTGAGACCCAGTACTTC.

The V gene is TRBV24-1, the J gene TRBJ2-1; possibly TRBD1 for D (5 bases). The germline gives CDR1 KGHDR, CDR2 SFDVKD. The germline V and J ends were trimmed by 9 bases and 0 bases, with 11 bases remaining between them. The CDR3 spans 14 residues. This CDR3 reads CATSTESSYNEQFF. The CDR3 nucleotides are TGTGCCACCTCGACAGAGAGCTCCTACAATGAGCAGTTCTTC.

This clonotype has more than one count but fewer than ten. The CDR3 DNA follows: TGTGCCAGCAGTTGGTCTCCGGGAGGGCCGGTGTCAGATACGCAGTATTTT. Amino acids: CASSWSPGGPVSDTQYF. This chain links TRBV28 with TRBJ2-3; 8 nucleotides agree with TRBD2. This CDR3 comprises 17 residues. Looked up from germline, CDR1 is MDHEN and CDR2 is SYDVKM. Trimming took 4 bases from V and 4 from J; bases not matched to a gene: 13.

This sequence joins TRBV7-9 and TRBJ2-3; TRBD2 might be the D (5 bases). V gave up 3 bases and J gave up 4 bases, with 11 bases separating them. This CDR3 has 14 amino acids. Per germline, CDR1 SEHNR and CDR2 FQNEAQ (reference sequence). The CDR3 DNA reads TGTGCCAGCAGCTTTGAGGGAATGGCAGATACGCAGTATTTT. Protein sequence: CASSFEGMADTQYF.

This clonotype was seen a few times. The V gene is TRBV9, the J gene TRBJ2-3, with unresolved D. Trimming pared 1 base from V and 3 bases from J, leaving 6 bases between. Germline V gives CDR1 SGDLS, CDR2 YYNGEE. This CDR3 is built from 13 residues. The CDR3 DNA reads as TGTGCCAGCAGCGTATCCGGGACAGATACGCAGTATTTT. It yields the protein CASSVSGTDTQYF.

The CDR3 coding sequence is TGTGCCAGCAGCCCCCCCCTTAGCGGGGGGGGGTACAATGAGCAGTTCTTC. Its protein is CASSPPLSGGGYNEQFF. The genes are TRBV7-9 and TRBJ2-1; 11 bases fit TRBD2. The V segment lost 5 bases and the J segment 4 bases; nucleotides outside the gene matches: 10. Germline loops: CDR1 SEHNR, CDR2 FQNEAQ (reference sequence). This CDR3 region has 17 residues. The whole variable domain, remainder taken from reference TRBV7-9 and TRBJ2-1, is DTGVSQNPRHKITKRGQNVTFRCDPISEHNRLYWYRQTLGQGPEFLTYFQNEAQLEKSRLLSDRFSAERPKGSFSTLEIQRTEQGDSAMYLCASSPPLSGGGYNEQFFGPGTRLTVL.

This chain uses TRBV28 with TRBJ2-2; D is uncertain. The length of the CDR3 is 14 residues. Trimming removed 2 bases from V and 4 bases from J, with 8 bases in between. Germline CDR1 is MDHEN and CDR2 is SYDVKM. The CDR3 is CASSLVESTGELFF. The CDR3, as DNA: TGTGCCAGCAGTTTAGTGGAAAGCACCGGGGAGCTGTTTTTT.

The chain combines TRBV7-2 with TRBJ2-2; D might be TRBD2 (5 bases). This CDR3 has 12 residues. Germline assignment: CDR1 SGHTA and CDR2 FQGNSA. V shed 3 bases and J shed 15 bases, with 14 bases lying between them. The CDR3 sequence: CASSLYRGLVFF. CDR3 DNA sequence: TGTGCCAGCAGCTTGTACAGAGGGTTGGTGTTTTTT.

V usage is TRBV6-5 and J usage is TRBJ2-7; no definite D call. Germline V gives CDR1 MNHEY, CDR2 SVGAGI. The CDR3 extends over 11 amino acids. Trimming shortened V by 6 bases and J by 4 bases, and 7 bases separated the two germline ends. The CDR3 loop is CASRGNYEQYF. For the CDR3, the DNA is TGTGCCAGCAGAGGTAATTACGAGCAGTACTTC.

The CDR3 sequence: CASTPDGSYEQYF. The CDR3, as DNA: TGTGCCAGCACCCCGGACGGTTCCTACGAGCAGTACTTC. The V call is TRBV3-1, the J call TRBJ2-7; D not resolved. V was shortened by 7 bases and J by 1 base, with 11 bases between the two germline ends. The germline V gene encodes CDR1 LGHDT and CDR2 YNNKEL (reference sequence). The length of the CDR3 is 13 residues.

This chain connects TRBV6-5 to TRBJ2-1, with TRBD2 matching 11 bases. In germline, CDR1 is MNHEY, CDR2 SVGAGI. The CDR3 extends over 16 amino acids. V lost 4 bases to trimming and J lost 7 bases; unmatched junction nucleotides: 9. The DNA for the CDR3 is TGTGCCAGCAGTTCGTCACTAGCGGGAGTTGGGAATGAGCAGTTCTTC. It yields the protein CASSSSLAGVGNEQFF.

Only a few counts were recorded for this clonotype. The chain combines TRBV9 with TRBJ2-6; D tentatively reads TRBD1 or TRBD2 (5 bases each). The germline gives CDR1 SGDLS, CDR2 YYNGEE. CDR3 size: 18 residues. The V end lost 1 base, the J end lost 2 bases, and 16 bases lay between the germline ends. CDR3 sequence: CASSVRDDQAAGANVLTF. Here the CDR3 DNA reads TGTGCCAGCAGCGTAAGGGACGATCAGGCGGCTGGGGCCAACGTCCTGACTTTC.

This clonotype was detected only a few times. The chain recombines TRBV13 with TRBJ2-3; 12 bases fit TRBD2. J gave up 5 bases and V 3 bases, and 0 bases lay outside the gene matches. This CDR3 spans 14 amino acids. Germline V gene data show CDR1 as PRHDT and CDR2 as FYEKMQ (reference sequence). The CDR3 reads CASSLGLAGDTQYF. The CDR3 DNA is TGTGCCAGCAGCTTGGGACTAGCGGGAGATACGCAGTATTTT.

The rearrangement uses TRBV4-1 and TRBJ2-7; 11 positions match TRBD2. CDR3 size: 18 residues. Germline values: CDR1 MGHRA, CDR2 YSYEKL. J was trimmed by 3 bases and V by 1 base; bases with no gene match: 11. Written as DNA, the CDR3 is TGCGCCAGCAGCCAAGGACAGGGGTTAGCGGGAGGGCACTACGAGCAGTACTTC. Encoded protein: CASSQGQGLAGGHYEQYF.

This clonotype appeared a few times. The CDR3 sequence is CASSGGANVLTF. CDR3 DNA sequence: TGTGCCAGCAGCGGGGGGGCCAACGTCCTGACTTTC. The gene calls are TRBV13 and TRBJ2-6, with D hard to call. V was shortened by 5 bases and J by 4 bases, with 3 bases between the two germline ends. Germline lookup yields CDR1 PRHDT and CDR2 FYEKMQ (reference sequence). The CDR3 is 12 amino acids.

This clonotype appeared a few times. This sequence joins TRBV27 and TRBJ2-7; 9 positions match TRBD1. The CDR3 runs to 16 residues. The germline gives CDR1 MNHEY, CDR2 SMNVEV (reference sequence). Unmatched junction bases numbered 13, after V lost 5 bases and J lost 5 bases. This chain's CDR3 is CASSVYPGTGLNEQYF. In nucleotides, the CDR3 is TGTGCCAGCAGTGTCTATCCCGGGACAGGGTTAAACGAGCAGTACTTC.

V usage is TRBV12-3 or TRBV12-4 and J usage is TRBJ1-1, with D possibly TRBD1 on 5 matching bases. CDR3 length: 13 residues. V was clipped by 8 bases and J by 4 bases, with 14 bases between them. The CDR3 DNA follows: TGTGCCAGCCAACCCGGGACCTTCACTGAAGCTTTCTTT. Residues: CASQPGTFTEAFF.